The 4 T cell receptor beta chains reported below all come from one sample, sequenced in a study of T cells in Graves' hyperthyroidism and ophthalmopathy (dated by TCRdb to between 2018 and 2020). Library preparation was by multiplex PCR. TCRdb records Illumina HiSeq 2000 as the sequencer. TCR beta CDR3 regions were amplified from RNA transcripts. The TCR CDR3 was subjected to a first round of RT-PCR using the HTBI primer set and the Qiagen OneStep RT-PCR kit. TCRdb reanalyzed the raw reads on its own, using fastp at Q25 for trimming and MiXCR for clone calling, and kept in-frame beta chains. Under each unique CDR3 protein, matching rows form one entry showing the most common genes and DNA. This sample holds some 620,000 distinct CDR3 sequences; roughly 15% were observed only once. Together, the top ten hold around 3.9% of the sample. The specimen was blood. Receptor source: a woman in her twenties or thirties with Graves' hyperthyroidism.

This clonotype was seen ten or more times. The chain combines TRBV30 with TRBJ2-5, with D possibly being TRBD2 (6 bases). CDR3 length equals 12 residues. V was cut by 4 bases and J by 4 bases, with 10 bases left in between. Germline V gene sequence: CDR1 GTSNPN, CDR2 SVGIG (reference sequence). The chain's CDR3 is CAWTNGGETQYF. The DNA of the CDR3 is TGTGCCTGGACCAACGGGGGAGAGACCCAGTACTTC.

The chain's CDR3 is CASRNFGGYEQYF. The CDR3 DNA reads as TGTGCCAGCAGAAATTTCGGGGGCTACGAGCAGTACTTC. This chain uses TRBV6-1 with TRBJ2-7; D may be TRBD2 (6 bases). The germline gives CDR1 MNHNS, CDR2 SASEGT. The V gene lost 6 bases and the J gene lost 3 bases, with 12 bases spanning the gap. CDR3 length: 13 amino acids.

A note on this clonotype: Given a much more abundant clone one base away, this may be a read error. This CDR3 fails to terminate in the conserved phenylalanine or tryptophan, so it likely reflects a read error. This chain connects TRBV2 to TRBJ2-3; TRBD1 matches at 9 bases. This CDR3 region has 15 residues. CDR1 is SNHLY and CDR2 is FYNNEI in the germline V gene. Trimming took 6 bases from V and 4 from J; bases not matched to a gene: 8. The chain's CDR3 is CASRGDRVVSDTQYS. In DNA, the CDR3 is TGTGCCAGCAGAGGGGACAGGGTTGTTTCAGATACGCAGTATTCT.

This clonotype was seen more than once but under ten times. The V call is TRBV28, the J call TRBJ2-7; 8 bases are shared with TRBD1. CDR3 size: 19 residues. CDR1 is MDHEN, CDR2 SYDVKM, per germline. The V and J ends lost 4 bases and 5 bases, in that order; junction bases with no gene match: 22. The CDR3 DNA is TGTGCCAGCAGTTGGGGACTCAGGGGGCCGGCCGGGGAGACGCACGAGCAGTACTTC. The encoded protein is CASSWGLRGPAGETHEQYF.